This TCR beta chain was recovered during a study of T-cell memory formation after mild COVID-19. MiXCR, applied by TCRdb to the 5' RACE reads, yields one record per CDR3 protein. The sample gives 30,000 to 40,000 distinct CDR3 sequences, about an eighth of which show up once; approximately 29% is in the top ten. The CDR3 has 15 amino acids. From germline, CDR1 is LNHDA and CDR2 SQIVND (reference sequence). With V trimmed by 5 bases and J by 6 bases, 11 bases remained unmatched. This clonotype was sampled from a man younger than 35 who had mild COVID-19 (a few samples of this study predate the infection). Cell type and time point are not known. Sequenced: PBMCs or a T cell subset sorted from them (not recorded which). This sequence joins TRBV19 and TRBJ2-7, with 9 bases aligning to TRBD1. The CDR3 sequence: CASSLQGAPPGEQYF. The CDR3 nucleotides are TGTGCCAGTAGTCTACAGGGGGCTCCTCCGGGCGAGCAGTACTTC.